This T cell receptor beta chain was documented in a study of cytomegalovirus exposure and HLA in healthy donors. General study results and limits: A previous analysis found most TCR beta V segments productive roughly 90% or roughly 30% of the time. One cluster of highly shared sequence variants probably arose as a sequencing artifact.

As concerns this clone: The antigen remains undetermined.

PCR used 60 Vbeta primers and 13 Jbeta primers. The protocol was immunoSEQ multiplex PCR, while the TCRdb copy is restricted to in-frame clones and leaves out a portion. The sample lists 140,000 to 150,000 clones, approximately 91% occurring once. This receptor was obtained from a woman aged 35 to 49 in good health and CMV-seronegative. The sequencing input was PBMCs.

The CDR3: CASRPGQQNTEAFF. CDR3 DNA sequence: TGTGCCAGCAGACCCGGACAGCAGAACACTGAAGCTTTCTTT. The chain employs TRBV6-5 and TRBJ1-1; D possibly corresponds to TRBD1 (6 bases). The CDR3 totals 14 residues. V lost 6 bases to trimming and J lost 1 base, with 12 bases between them. The germline V gene has CDR1 MNHEY and CDR2 SVGAGI.